What follows is one T cell receptor (beta chain) and its context. The CDR3 sequence is 17 residues long. The germline V gene has CDR1 SGHNT and CDR2 YYREEE (reference sequence). The V end was cut by 0 bases, the J end by 2 bases, with 17 bases between. Sequenced by immunoSEQ multiplex PCR; TCRdb stores in-frame clones only, minus some. The repertoire holds about 94,000 clones, with roughly 91% as singletons. The sample originates from a study of OX40 agonist ivuxolimab in advanced cancers. Across the whole study: From roughly 23 to 90 years was the age range, with a mean of around 60 years, and over 70% were male.

The origin of this receptor is an adult with an advanced solid tumor such as melanoma, head and neck, liver or kidney cancer. V usage is TRBV5-4 and J usage is TRBJ2-5; TRBD2 might be the D (5 bases). This sample comprised CD4+ or CD8+ T cells sorted from blood, obtained in a trial of the OX40 agonist ivuxolimab. CDR3 nucleotide sequence: TGTGCCAGCAGCTTGGTTTACTTCGGGGTCCTTCAAGAGACCCAGTACTTC. This encodes CASSLVYFGVLQETQYF.